This T cell receptor (beta chain) emerged from a study of blood T cell repertoires in COVID-19. On the study more broadly: The United States, Italy and Spain were the sources of the acute and convalescent COVID-19 samples. In each case, the material was cDNA or gDNA derived from T cells, B-cell-depleted T cells, or PBMCs.

V was clipped by 6 bases and J by 0 bases, with 6 bases between them. The CDR3 consists of 14 residues. Germline CDR1 reads ENHRY; CDR2 reads SYGVKD. On this clone: Additional DNA sequences in this sample encode the identical CDR3.

In the original analysis: Reference gene primer amplification yielded estimated nucleated cell counts. Produced via immunoSEQ multiplex PCR; TCRdb's table is partial and in-frame only. The V and J calls and clone size were taken over from that table, and D and trimming were inferred from the DNA. The sample lists around 150,000 clones; around nine tenths were seen once. This TCR came from a middle-aged woman with acute or convalescent COVID-19. V gene TRBV10-3 combines with J gene TRBJ2-6; the D gene is possibly TRBD1 (5 bases). The sequenced material came from peripheral blood. CDR3 coding DNA: TGTGCCATCAGCAGGGACTCTGGGGCCAACGTCCTGACTTTC. Its protein is CAISRDSGANVLTF.